This T cell receptor beta chain was obtained from a study of T cell changes during pregnancy in multiple sclerosis. The data were produced by immunoSEQ multiplex PCR, yet TCRdb's version contains in-frame clones alone and is incomplete. The data show 50,000 to 70,000 clones, with about nine tenths seen just once and about 2.2% held by the top ten. Germline assignment: CDR1 MGHRA and CDR2 YSYEKL. V shed 3 bases and J 4 bases; nucleotides not matched to a gene: 4. This CDR3 region has 15 residues. The specimen comprised peripheral blood, sampled in the third trimester of pregnancy. The TCR was taken from a female donor in good health, enrolled as a control in a pregnancy study. This rearrangement joins TRBV4-1 to TRBJ2-5, with 11 bases aligning to TRBD1. This CDR3 is CASSQQDRGRETQYF. The CDR3 coding sequence is TGCGCCAGCAGCCAGCAGGACAGGGGGCGAGAGACCCAGTACTTC.